Presented here are 24 T cell receptor beta chains from one specimen sequenced in a study of shared clonotypes between healthy human individuals. The table came from immunoSEQ multiplex PCR; TCRdb's copy has only in-frame clones and leaves some out. The sample records 1.4 million to 1.5 million clones, roughly 96% being singletons. Sequencing was done on a sample of naive CD4+ T cells sorted from blood. Documented subset: CD45RA+ positively selected. These receptors were collected from a man aged 30 to 39 in good health.

V and J are TRBV7-9 and TRBJ1-3, with 9 bases identical to TRBD1. CDR1 and CDR2 from the germline V gene are SEHNR and FQNEAQ (reference sequence). This CDR3 is built from 19 residues. Losses at the gene ends were 10 bases for V and 1 base for J; bases not matched to a gene: 20. The chain's CDR3 is CATSKGRDREFLSGNTIYF. The CDR3, as DNA: TGTGCCACCTCGAAGGGGCGGGACAGGGAATTCCTTTCTGGAAACACCATATATTTT.

This rearrangement joins TRBV5-6 to TRBJ1-5; D unclear. The CDR3 contains 14 residues. From germline, CDR1 is SGHDT and CDR2 YYEEEE. V gave up 0 bases and J gave up 5 bases, with 9 bases separating them. The CDR3 protein is CASSLGTRDQPQHF. The DNA for the CDR3 is TGTGCCAGCAGCTTGGGGACGAGGGATCAGCCCCAGCATTTT.

This clone is a singleton in its sample. CDR3 amino acids: CASSVGREGSSYEQYF. In DNA, the CDR3 is TGTGCCAGCAGTGTTGGGCGTGAAGGGTCATCCTACGAGCAGTACTTC. J is TRBJ2-7 and V is TRBV2; no reliable D call. CDR3 length equals 16 residues. Germline-derived CDR1 and CDR2 are SNHLY and FYNNEI. V lost 4 bases to trimming and J lost 1 base, with 17 bases between them.

The chain carries TRBV6-6 and TRBJ2-3; no clear D. CDR1 and CDR2 from the germline V gene are MNHNY and SVGAGI (reference sequence). CDR3 length: 15 residues. The V and J ends lost 6 bases and 2 bases respectively, with 15 bases between them. This chain's CDR3 is CASSTSALTTDTQYF. The CDR3, as DNA: TGTGCCAGCAGCACCTCGGCCCTAACCACAGATACGCAGTATTTT.

The chain joins TRBV5-4 to TRBJ1-2; possibly TRBD1 for D (5 bases). The V and J ends lost 3 bases and 5 bases respectively, with 17 bases between them. Germline values: CDR1 SGHNT, CDR2 YYREEE (reference sequence). The CDR3 runs 15 residues. In DNA, the CDR3 is TGTGCCAGCAGCTCCCATGGAGGGGCCGGGTATGGCTACACCTTC. Protein sequence: CASSSHGGAGYGYTF.

V and J are TRBV5-1 and TRBJ2-1; 9 nucleotides match TRBD2. The germline V gene encodes CDR1 SGHRS and CDR2 YFSETQ. Losses at the gene ends were 6 bases for V and 2 bases for J; bases not matched to a gene: 3. The CDR3 contains 14 residues. DNA of the CDR3: TGCGCCAGCAAAGTAGCGGGGGCCTACAATGAGCAGTTCTTC. Encoded protein: CASKVAGAYNEQFF.

This clone showed up just once. The chain employs TRBV5-1 and TRBJ1-3; a weak D match, TRBD1 (6 bases). Germline loops: CDR1 SGHRS, CDR2 YFSETQ. V was pared by 4 bases and J by 4 bases, with 21 bases between. The CDR3 has 17 residues. CDR3 loop: CASSLNPPGAIGNTIYF. The CDR3 bases are TGCGCCAGCAGCCTGAACCCCCCGGGGGCCATCGGAAACACCATATATTTT.

The V call is TRBV19, the J call TRBJ1-1; 7 bases are a match to TRBD1. Germline V CDR1 and CDR2: LNHDA, SQIVND (reference sequence). Trimming cost V 3 bases and J 1 base; bases outside gene matches: 14. The CDR3 totals 18 residues. The CDR3 DNA reads TGTGCCAGTAGTATGACCGGTTTGGGACAGCCAAAGAACACTGAAGCTTTCTTT. As protein: CASSMTGLGQPKNTEAFF.

The chain is built from TRBV30 and TRBJ2-3, with D uncertain. The germline V and J ends were trimmed by 1 base and 6 bases, with 8 bases remaining between them. The CDR3 is 12 amino acids. Germline-derived CDR1 and CDR2 are GTSNPN and SVGIG (reference sequence). Here the CDR3 reads CAWSGVSDTQYF. The CDR3 DNA sequence: TGTGCCTGGAGTGGGGTATCGGATACGCAGTATTTT.

The chain uses TRBV5-1 and TRBJ2-2, with TRBD1 as a possible D gene (6 bases). The V end lost 2 bases, the J end lost 5 bases, and 13 bases lay between the germline ends. Germline-derived CDR1 and CDR2 are SGHRS and YFSETQ. This CDR3 contains 15 residues. CDR3 sequence reads: CASSFTGKRTGELFF. In DNA, the CDR3 is TGCGCCAGCAGCTTTACAGGGAAGCGGACCGGGGAGCTGTTTTTT.

This chain joins TRBV5-4 and TRBJ2-1, with 8 bases matching TRBD1. CDR3 size: 15 residues. V lost 2 bases, J lost 5 bases, and 6 bases stayed unmatched. CDR1 is SGHNT and CDR2 is YYREEE in the germline V gene (reference sequence). The CDR3 here is CASSLPGQANNEQFF. The CDR3 DNA reads as TGTGCCAGCAGCTTACCGGGACAGGCAAACAATGAGCAGTTCTTC.

The chain links TRBV7-3 to TRBJ2-3; D call uncertain. The CDR3 covers 13 residues. The V end lost 5 bases, the J end lost 5 bases, and 11 bases lay between the germline ends. Germline assignment: CDR1 SGHTA and CDR2 FQGTGA. CDR3 protein: CASSPYIGDTQYF. DNA of the CDR3: TGTGCCAGCAGCCCGTACATAGGAGATACGCAGTATTTT.

This chain connects TRBV5-1 to TRBJ2-1; D unclear. This CDR3 spans 15 amino acids. Trimming removed 4 bases at V and 9 bases at J, with 20 bases between. Per the germline V gene, CDR1 is SGHRS and CDR2 is YFSETQ. CDR3 bases: TGCGCCAGCAGCCAGACATCGAAAAGAATGGTTGAGCAGTTCTTC. It yields the protein CASSQTSKRMVEQFF.

V usage is TRBV25-1 and J usage is TRBJ2-5; 7 bases align to TRBD2. This CDR3 spans 15 amino acids. Looked up from germline, CDR1 is MGHDK and CDR2 is SYGVNS. V lost 6 bases, J lost 5 bases, and 12 bases stayed unmatched. CDR3 residues: CASRSRAGDLETQYF. The CDR3 coding sequence is TGTGCCAGCAGGTCCCGGGCGGGAGACCTGGAGACCCAGTACTTC. The variable domain in full, completed from reference TRBV25-1 and TRBJ2-5, reads EADIYQTPRYLVIGTGKKITLECSQTMGHDKMYWYQQDPGMELHLIHYSYGVNSTEKGDLSSESTVSRIRTEHFPLTLESARPSHTSQYLCASRSRAGDLETQYFGPGTRLLVL.

The CDR3 loop is CASSEGSTDTQYF. DNA of the CDR3: TGCGCCAGCAGTGAGGGGAGCACAGATACGCAGTATTTT. This chain joins TRBV10-1 and TRBJ2-3, with D uncertain. Trimming cost V 2 bases and J 0 bases, with 3 bases left between them. Germline assignment: CDR1 WNHNN and CDR2 SYGVQD (reference sequence). The CDR3 covers 13 residues.

This chain uses TRBV6-5 with TRBJ2-7; no reliable D call. The CDR3 is 12 amino acids. Germline V CDR1 and CDR2: MNHEY, SVGAGI. The V end was cut by 6 bases, the J end by 11 bases, with 17 bases between. The CDR3 protein is CASRMGSTEEYF. The CDR3, as DNA: TGTGCCAGCAGAATGGGGTCTACAGAGGAGTACTTC.

The gene calls are TRBV11-2 and TRBJ2-4, with TRBD2 matching over 8 bases. Germline V CDR1 and CDR2: SGHAT, FQNNGV. The CDR3 is 18 residues long. Trimming at V came to 8 bases and at J to 0 bases, leaving 15 bases not matched to a gene. The CDR3 loop reads CASSSQVVAGLAKNIQYF. CDR3 nucleotides: TGTGCCAGCTCCTCTCAGGTGGTAGCGGGACTAGCCAAAAACATTCAGTACTTC. Full variable domain (outside the CDR3, taken from reference TRBV11-2 and TRBJ2-4): EAGVAQSPRYKIIEKRQSVAFWCNPISGHATLYWYQQILGQGPKLLIQFQNNGVVDDSQLPKDRFSAERLKGVDSTLKIQPAKLEDSAVYLCASSSQVVAGLAKNIQYFGAGTRLSVL.

The chain joins TRBV14 to TRBJ2-5; 7 nucleotides align to TRBD1. The CDR3 runs 17 residues. Losses at the gene ends were 1 base for V and 10 bases for J; bases not matched to a gene: 18. The germline V gene encodes CDR1 SGHDN and CDR2 FVKESK. Here the CDR3 DNA reads TGTGCCAGCAGCCAAGTGAGCCGGGACAGAAGGTTACGGGACCAGTACTTC. Amino acid sequence: CASSQVSRDRRLRDQYF.

The chain uses TRBV7-9 and TRBJ2-7; D is possibly TRBD2 (5 bases). Trimming shortened V by 7 bases and J by 5 bases, and 12 bases separated the two germline ends. Germline CDR1 and CDR2: SEHNR and FQNEAQ (reference sequence). CDR3 length equals 12 residues. In DNA, the CDR3 is TGTGCCAGCACCCCACTAGATCACGAGCAGTACTTC. Protein: CASTPLDHEQYF.

The chain uses TRBV18 and TRBJ2-7; D is ambiguous. V was pared by 6 bases and J by 7 bases, with 10 bases between. The CDR3 covers 11 residues. CDR1 is KGHSH and CDR2 is LQKENI in the germline V gene. The DNA of the CDR3 is TGTGCCAGCTCCGACCCCACTGAGCAGTACTTC. Translating it yields CASSDPTEQYF.

Worth noting for this clone: Within the sample, other DNA sequences also encode this same CDR3. The rearrangement joins TRBV19 to TRBJ2-1, with 7 bases that match TRBD2. In germline, CDR1 is LNHDA, CDR2 SQIVND (reference sequence). V lost 5 bases and J lost 1; bases outside the gene matches: 8. The CDR3 covers 16 residues. The CDR3 DNA sequence: TGTGCCAGTAGTTTTCCTAGCGGAAGTTCCTACAATGAGCAGTTCTTC. Residues: CASSFPSGSSYNEQFF.

The chain couples TRBV5-6 to TRBJ2-3, with 7 nucleotides matching TRBD1. V was pared by 3 bases and J by 2 bases, with 6 bases of the junction left unmatched. This CDR3 spans 15 amino acids. Germline values: CDR1 SGHDT, CDR2 YYEEEE. CDR3 in amino acids: CASSYRDRATDTQYF. CDR3 DNA: TGTGCCAGCAGCTACCGGGACAGAGCCACAGATACGCAGTATTTT.

V is TRBV19 and J is TRBJ1-2; D is unclear. CDR3 length: 14 amino acids. Germline V gene sequence: CDR1 LNHDA, CDR2 SQIVND (reference sequence). V gave up 1 base and J gave up 5 bases, with 11 bases separating them. The CDR3 loop is CASSIAGRSYGYTF. The CDR3, as DNA: TGTGCCAGTAGTATAGCGGGCAGGTCTTATGGCTACACCTTC.

This chain's CDR3 is CASSLALSFRDSIYNEQFF. As DNA, the CDR3 is TGTGCCAGCAGCTTAGCTTTAAGTTTCAGGGACTCGATCTACAATGAGCAGTTCTTC. The chain joins TRBV7-6 to TRBJ2-1; weak D call: TRBD2 (6 bases). Trimming left V 0 bases short and J 3 bases short, with 21 bases between. This CDR3 spans 19 amino acids. Germline CDR1 and CDR2: SGHVS and FNYEAQ.